The rows below give T cell receptor beta chains drawn from one sample of a study of blood T cell repertoires in COVID-19. Data came from immunoSEQ multiplex PCR; TCRdb stores just in-frame clones and leaves some out. The repertoire holds 150,000 to 200,000 clones, with 70% to 85% as singletons. Sequenced material: PBMCs or T cells enriched from blood (not recorded which). The origin of the receptors is a woman aged 60-70 years with acute COVID-19. CDR3s leave out the opening cysteine and the closing phenylalanine or tryptophan.

j_call	v_call	cdr3_length	cdr3_aa
TRBJ2-5	TRBV19	16	ASSRVRTGQGAGETQY
TRBJ2-4	TRBV4-1	14	ASSQPDRGAKNIQY
TRBJ2-5	TRBV3-1/TRBV3-2	11	ASTLSGQETQY
TRBJ2-3	TRBV5-5	14	ASSPLREKGTDTQY
TRBJ2-1	TRBV19	10	ASRGTGGEQF
TRBJ1-2	TRBV5-1	12	ASSDGTGGYGYT
TRBJ1-5	TRBV5-4	12	ASRSWGGNQPQH
TRBJ2-3	TRBV21-1	18	APTGFPGTSGGFVTDTQY
TRBJ2-2	TRBV6-5	13	ATRPGISGERELF
TRBJ1-4	TRBV27	13	ASSRIALQGGKLF
TRBJ1-6	TRBV4-3	11	ASSQAPGSPLH
TRBJ2-2	TRBV9	12	ASSPRSLTGELF
TRBJ1-4	TRBV10-2	14	ASTGTGAVLVEKLF
TRBJ2-2	TRBV11-3	12	ASSQGGNTGELF
TRBJ1-3	TRBV3-1/TRBV3-2	10	ASRSSGNTIY
TRBJ1-3	TRBV4-3	15	ASSQDFAASSGNTIY
TRBJ2-1	TRBV7-6	14	ASSLGTSGLHNEQF
TRBJ1-1	TRBV4-3	13	ASSQDNMGGTEAF
TRBJ1-5	TRBV11-2	15	ASSPGTPKYSNQPQH
TRBJ1-5	TRBV5-1	13	ASSVGTVGNQPQH
TRBJ2-5	TRBV19	13	ASSKGGARQETQY
TRBJ2-1	TRBV21-1	14	ASSKALASEYNEQF
TRBJ2-5	TRBV7-8	13	ASSLGAGGAETQY
TRBJ1-3	TRBV15	12	ATGRGGGGNTIY
TRBJ2-7	TRBV27	12	ASSLQGFAYEQY
TRBJ2-5	TRBV5-1	13	ASSLTAGGLETQY
TRBJ2-1	TRBV6-4	13	ASSLDSSSYNEQF
TRBJ1-1	TRBV6-5	11	ASTRGVDTEAF
TRBJ2-4	TRBV27	15	ASSLSLSGIAKNIQY
TRBJ2-2	TRBV7-6	14	ASSSHPDRAIGELF
TRBJ1-2	TRBV28	14	ASSGQGAYPNYGYT
TRBJ1-6	TRBV12-3/TRBV12-4	11	ASATTVNSPLH
TRBJ1-2	TRBV28	11	ASRGTAHYGYT
TRBJ1-1	TRBV30	11	ALNRVGNTEAF
TRBJ1-1	TRBV4-2	14	ASSQDTGQSNTEAF
TRBJ1-2	TRBV5-4	12	ASSRTNPSYGYT
TRBJ2-1	TRBV7-2	16	ASSQRLAGPYSYNEQF
TRBJ1-2	TRBV10-2	10	ASSADNYGYT
TRBJ2-3	TRBV19	15	ASRDRGGQSSTDTQY
TRBJ1-4	TRBV23-1	12	ASSQSIGSEKLF
TRBJ1-1	TRBV6-2/TRBV6-3	14	ASSSRQGVMNTEAF
TRBJ1-5	TRBV6-6	10	AIGGFYQPQH
TRBJ1-1	TRBV7-9	14	ASSKGPIREDTEAF
TRBJ2-2	TRBV7-9	12	ASSRDRGPGELF
TRBJ1-1	TRBV13	12	ASSLVDRGAEAF
TRBJ1-2	TRBV7-2	12	ASSPRGLDYGYT
TRBJ1-1	TRBV7-2	12	ASSFGRRGTEAF
TRBJ1-1	TRBV28	12	ASSLPGTGAEAF
TRBJ2-1	TRBV5-6	12	ASSWGASYNEQF